A selection of T cell receptor beta chains follows, all from one sample in a study of blood T cell repertoires in COVID-19. The table came from immunoSEQ multiplex PCR; TCRdb's copy has only in-frame clones and leaves some out. The table lists about 68,000 clones, 91% of them singletons. The sample taken for sequencing was peripheral blood. These receptors were obtained from a man aged 35 to 55 with COVID-19, enrolled during active disease. CDR3s include the opening cysteine and the closing phenylalanine or tryptophan. D genes are given only for firm matches. Part of the rows lack a size; the others show once, few, many or a class for expanded clones.

j_gene	v_gene	d_gene	abundance	CDR3nt	CDR3aa
TRBJ2-2	TRBV5-1	NA	NA	TGCGCCAGCAGCTTGTATCTGAACACCGGGGAGCTGTTTTTT	CASSLYLNTGELFF
TRBJ1-4	TRBV5-1	TRBD1	NA	TGCGCCAGCAGCTCCAAGGGGACAGGGGAAAAACTGTTTTTT	CASSSKGTGEKLFF
TRBJ2-5	TRBV3-1/TRBV3-2	NA	NA	TGTGCCAGCAGCCTTGGAACCGCGATAGGGGCCCAGTACTTC	CASSLGTAIGAQYF
TRBJ2-1	TRBV9	NA	NA	TGTGCCAGCAGCGTAGAGTCACAGTCGCAGTTCTTC	CASSVESQSQFF
TRBJ1-1	TRBV5-1	NA	NA	TGCGCCAGCAGCTTGGCCCCCGGGGGGCCTAACACTGAAGCTTTCTTT	CASSLAPGGPNTEAFF
TRBJ1-2	TRBV11-2	NA	NA	TGTGCCAGCAGCTTAGCGGGAGGAAGTGGCTACACCTTC	CASSLAGGSGYTF
TRBJ1-1	TRBV29-1	NA	NA	TGCAGCTCTCGGAGGGGAGTGGACACTGAAGCTTTCTTT	CSSRRGVDTEAFF
TRBJ2-1	TRBV5-4	NA	NA	TGTGCCAGCAGCTCTCGGACTGACTCCTACAATGAGCAGTTCTTC	CASSSRTDSYNEQFF
TRBJ1-1	TRBV6-1	NA	NA	TGTGCCAGCAGTGAACAAGCAGGGCCAATGGGCACTGAAGCTTTCTTT	CASSEQAGPMGTEAFF
TRBJ2-7	TRBV13	TRBD1	few	TGTGCCAGCAGCTCAGGACAGGGGATCGACGAGCAGTACTTC	CASSSGQGIDEQYF
TRBJ2-5	TRBV7-9	NA	NA	TGTGCCAGCAGCCAAAAGACAGGAGCTATCCAAGAGACCCAGTACTTC	CASSQKTGAIQETQYF
TRBJ1-2	TRBV3-1/TRBV3-2	NA	NA	TGTGCCAGCAGCCACCAGGACTATGGCTACACCTTC	CASSHQDYGYTF
TRBJ1-1	TRBV14	TRBD1	NA	TGTGCCAGCACGTTACAGGGGGCCTTTTTCATGAACACTGAAGCTTTCTTT	CASTLQGAFFMNTEAFF
TRBJ2-5	TRBV5-5	NA	NA	TGTGCCAGCAGCTTGTGGCAGGGGGGAGAGACCCAGTACTTC	CASSLWQGGETQYF
TRBJ1-1	TRBV20-1	NA	NA	TGCAGTGCTTCGTCTGACACTGAAGCTTTCTTT	CSASSDTEAFF
TRBJ1-1	TRBV12-3/TRBV12-4	NA	NA	TGTGCCAGCGCGGGGTCCGACACTGAAGCTTTCTTT	CASAGSDTEAFF
TRBJ1-2	TRBV6-6	NA	NA	TGTGCCAGCAGCTTACAACAGGGCGATCGGTCTGGCTACACCTTC	CASSLQQGDRSGYTF
TRBJ1-6	TRBV5-1	TRBD1	NA	TGCGCCAGCAGGACGACAGGGCCACCGAATAATTCACCCCTCCACTTT	CASRTTGPPNNSPLHF
TRBJ2-7	TRBV28	NA	NA	TGTGCCAGCAGTTTATCCCCCTTAGAGCAGTACTTC	CASSLSPLEQYF
TRBJ2-7	TRBV5-1	NA	few	TGCGCCAGCAGAACCCAGGCGTCCGAGCAGTACTTC	CASRTQASEQYF
TRBJ1-6	TRBV10-1	TRBD1	NA	TGCGCCAGCAGCGTTGGGACAGTGGGTTCACCCCTCCACTTT	CASSVGTVGSPLHF
TRBJ1-5	TRBV6-2/TRBV6-3	NA	NA	TGTGCCAGCAGTTACTCGGACAACAATCAGCCCCAGCATTTT	CASSYSDNNQPQHF
TRBJ1-6	TRBV28	TRBD1	NA	TGTGCCAGCGGACAGGGGGTAACCGCCCTCCACTTT	CASGQGVTALHF
TRBJ1-5	TRBV2	NA	NA	TGTGCCAGCAGGAGGGCGTTCGAACTCTATAGCAATCAGCCCCAGCATTTT	CASRRAFELYSNQPQHF
TRBJ1-1	TRBV11-2	NA	NA	TGTGCCAGCAGCGCGTTCCAGGGAACTGAAGCTTTCTTT	CASSAFQGTEAFF
TRBJ2-5	TRBV7-8	NA	NA	TGTGCCAGCAGCAAAGGACAGCAAGAGACCCAGTACTTC	CASSKGQQETQYF
TRBJ2-3	TRBV28	TRBD2	NA	TGTGCCAGCAGTTCTGTACTAGCGGGGGCCGTCACAGATACGCAGTATTTT	CASSSVLAGAVTDTQYF
TRBJ1-5	TRBV5-5	NA	NA	TGTGCCAGCAGCGCTGGACAGAGTAGCAATCAGCCCCAGCATTTT	CASSAGQSSNQPQHF
TRBJ1-5	TRBV18	NA	NA	TGTGCCAGCTCACCACAGGGAGGTGACAATCAGCCCCAGCATTTT	CASSPQGGDNQPQHF
TRBJ1-2	TRBV6-5	NA	NA	TGTGCCAGCAGTTACTCGCAGGCCACCTATGGCTACACCTTC	CASSYSQATYGYTF
TRBJ2-3	TRBV7-9	TRBD1	NA	TGTGCCAGCCGGACAGGGTACAGCACAGATACGCAGTATTTT	CASRTGYSTDTQYF
TRBJ2-7	TRBV7-9	NA	NA	TGTGCCAGCAGCTTATCAGGCTCCTACGAGCAGTACTTC	CASSLSGSYEQYF
TRBJ1-6	TRBV13	NA	once	TGTGCCAGCAGCTTTGCGGGAGGCAGTTCACCCCTCCACTTT	CASSFAGGSSPLHF
TRBJ2-1	TRBV7-2	NA	NA	TGTGCCAGCAGCTTAGTTGGCGGGGATTCCTACAATGAGCAGTTCTTC	CASSLVGGDSYNEQFF
TRBJ2-5	TRBV5-1	NA	NA	TGCGCCAGCAGCCCTGGACAAGGCCCATACGAAGAGACCCAGTACTTC	CASSPGQGPYEETQYF
TRBJ2-1	TRBV10-3	TRBD2	NA	TGTGCCATCAGCGGGACTAGCGGGGATGAGCAGTTCTTC	CAISGTSGDEQFF
TRBJ2-3	TRBV5-6	TRBD2	NA	TGTGCCAGCACCGGGGTGGGACTAGCTAAGGCAGATACGCAGTATTTT	CASTGVGLAKADTQYF
TRBJ1-1	TRBV5-1	NA	NA	TGCGCCAGCAGCTTGGAAGGGGGTCACACTGAAGCTTTCTTT	CASSLEGGHTEAFF
TRBJ2-7	TRBV28	TRBD1	NA	TGTGCCAGCAGTCCGGACAGGGGAAATTACGAGCAGTACTTC	CASSPDRGNYEQYF
TRBJ1-4	TRBV29-1	NA	NA	TGCAGCGTTGATACAGGGTATGATGAAAAACTGTTTTTT	CSVDTGYDEKLFF
TRBJ2-5	TRBV2	TRBD2	NA	TGTGCCAGCAGTGATGGGACTAGCGGAGAGACCCAGTACTTC	CASSDGTSGETQYF
TRBJ2-1	TRBV6-1	NA	NA	TGTGCCAGCAGTGAGTTCAGGGCCCCGAGGTACAATGAGCAGTTCTTC	CASSEFRAPRYNEQFF
TRBJ2-1	TRBV20-1	TRBD2	once	TGCAGTGCCCCGAGCGGGGGTGAGCAGTTCTTC	CSAPSGGEQFF
TRBJ2-1	TRBV12-3/TRBV12-4	NA	NA	TGTGCCAGCAGCACCGGGGGTGACAATGAGCAGTTCTTC	CASSTGGDNEQFF
TRBJ2-2	TRBV5-3	TRBD1	once	TGTGCCAGGGATGGGACAGGGGTGAACGGGGAGCTGTTTTTT	CARDGTGVNGELFF
TRBJ1-5	TRBV28	NA	NA	TGTGCCAGCATTTCGGGGGGTGGCAATCAGCCCCAGCATTTT	CASISGGGNQPQHF
TRBJ2-7	TRBV6-1	NA	NA	TGTGCCAGCAGTGAGCCGGGACACCGGGTTAGGGAGCAGTACTTC	CASSEPGHRVREQYF
TRBJ2-7	TRBV3-1/TRBV3-2	NA	once	TGTGCCAGCAGCCTCGAGGGTAACTCCTACGAGCAGTACTTC	CASSLEGNSYEQYF
TRBJ1-1	TRBV29-1	NA	NA	TGCAGCGTTGTAGTCCCGGGGGGTGACACTGAAGCTTTCTTT	CSVVVPGGDTEAFF
TRBJ2-2	TRBV5-1	NA	NA	TGCGCCAGCAGCTTGTGGCAGGGGAACGCCGGGGAGCTGTTTTTT	CASSLWQGNAGELFF
TRBJ2-5	TRBV19	TRBD1	NA	TGTGCCAGTAGCTCACAAGGACAGGGCCAAGAGACCCAGTACTTC	CASSSQGQGQETQYF